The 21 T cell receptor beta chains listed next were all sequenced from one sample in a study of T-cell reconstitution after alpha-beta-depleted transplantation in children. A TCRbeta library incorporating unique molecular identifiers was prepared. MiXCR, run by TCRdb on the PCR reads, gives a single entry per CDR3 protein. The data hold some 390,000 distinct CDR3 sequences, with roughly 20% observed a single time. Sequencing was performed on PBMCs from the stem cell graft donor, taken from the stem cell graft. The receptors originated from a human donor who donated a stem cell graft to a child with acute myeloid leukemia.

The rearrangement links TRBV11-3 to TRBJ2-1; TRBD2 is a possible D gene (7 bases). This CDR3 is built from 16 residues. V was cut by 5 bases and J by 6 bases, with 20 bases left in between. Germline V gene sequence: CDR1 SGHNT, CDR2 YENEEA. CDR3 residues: CASSRRGGERGNEQFF. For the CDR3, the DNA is TGTGCCAGCAGCCGCCGAGGGGGGGAACGCGGCAATGAGCAGTTCTTC.

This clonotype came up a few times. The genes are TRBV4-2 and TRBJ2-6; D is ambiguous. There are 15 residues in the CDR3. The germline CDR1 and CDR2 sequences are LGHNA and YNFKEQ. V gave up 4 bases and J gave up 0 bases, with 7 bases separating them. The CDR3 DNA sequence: TGTGCCAGCAGCCCGGAAGACTCTGGGGCCAACGTCCTGACTTTC. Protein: CASSPEDSGANVLTF.

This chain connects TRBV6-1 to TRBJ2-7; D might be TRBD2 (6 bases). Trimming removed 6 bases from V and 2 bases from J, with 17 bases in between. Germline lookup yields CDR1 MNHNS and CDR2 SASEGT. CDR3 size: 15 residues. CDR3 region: CASRVHGSTTYEQYF. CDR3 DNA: TGTGCCAGCAGGGTGCACGGGAGTACAACCTACGAGCAGTACTTC.

The CDR3 DNA follows: TGTGCCAGCAGTCCCTTCGTCATCCACACAGATACGCAGTATTTT. Translation: CASSPFVIHTDTQYF. The V gene is TRBV12-3 or TRBV12-4, the J gene TRBJ2-3, with no clear D. This CDR3 has 15 amino acids. V was pared by 5 bases and J by 2 bases, with 14 bases between.

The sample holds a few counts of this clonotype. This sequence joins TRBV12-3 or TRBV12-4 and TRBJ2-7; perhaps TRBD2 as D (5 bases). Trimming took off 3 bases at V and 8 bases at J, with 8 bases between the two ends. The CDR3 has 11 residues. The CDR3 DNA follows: TGTGCCAGCAGTTTTAGGGAGCAGCAGTACTTC. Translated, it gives CASSFREQQYF.

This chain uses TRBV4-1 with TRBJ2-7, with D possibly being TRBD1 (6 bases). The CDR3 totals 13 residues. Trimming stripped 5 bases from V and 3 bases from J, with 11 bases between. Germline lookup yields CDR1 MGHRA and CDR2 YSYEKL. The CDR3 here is CASSTQGSYEQYF. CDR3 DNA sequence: TGCGCCAGCAGCACCCAGGGGAGCTACGAGCAGTACTTC.

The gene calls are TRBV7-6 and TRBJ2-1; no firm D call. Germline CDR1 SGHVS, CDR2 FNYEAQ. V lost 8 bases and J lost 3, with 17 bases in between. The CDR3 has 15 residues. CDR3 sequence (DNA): TGTGCCAGCTCCCTGGTCACCTCCTTCTACAATGAGCAGTTCTTC. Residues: CASSLVTSFYNEQFF.

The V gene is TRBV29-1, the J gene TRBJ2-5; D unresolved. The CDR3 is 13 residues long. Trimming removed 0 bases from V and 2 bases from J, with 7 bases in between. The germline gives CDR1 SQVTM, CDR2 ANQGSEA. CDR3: CSVEEAQQETQYF. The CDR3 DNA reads TGCAGCGTTGAAGAGGCCCAACAAGAGACCCAGTACTTC.

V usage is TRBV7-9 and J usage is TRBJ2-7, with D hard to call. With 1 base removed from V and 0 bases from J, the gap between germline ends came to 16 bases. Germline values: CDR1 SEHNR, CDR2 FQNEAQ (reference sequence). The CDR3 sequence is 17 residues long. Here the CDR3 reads CASSLVDGGRSSYEQYF. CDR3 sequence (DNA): TGTGCCAGCAGCTTAGTGGATGGTGGCCGGAGCTCCTACGAGCAGTACTTC.

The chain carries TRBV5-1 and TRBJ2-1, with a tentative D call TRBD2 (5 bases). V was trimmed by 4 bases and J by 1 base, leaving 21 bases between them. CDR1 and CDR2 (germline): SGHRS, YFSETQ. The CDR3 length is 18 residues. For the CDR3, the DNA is TGCGCCAGCAGCCCCGCCAAACTAGTTTCGGGGTCCTACAATGAGCAGTTCTTC. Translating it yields CASSPAKLVSGSYNEQFF.

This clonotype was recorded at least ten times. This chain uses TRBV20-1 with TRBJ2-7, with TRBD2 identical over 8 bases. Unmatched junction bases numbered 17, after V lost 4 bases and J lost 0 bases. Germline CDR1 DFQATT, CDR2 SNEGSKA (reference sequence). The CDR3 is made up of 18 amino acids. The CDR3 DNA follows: TGCAGTGCTATTACGCGGCGCGACGCGGGAGGCCCCTCCTACGAGCAGTACTTC. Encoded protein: CSAITRRDAGGPSYEQYF.

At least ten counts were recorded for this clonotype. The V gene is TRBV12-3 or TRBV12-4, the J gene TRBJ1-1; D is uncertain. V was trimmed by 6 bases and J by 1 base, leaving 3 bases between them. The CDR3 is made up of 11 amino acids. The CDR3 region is CASSPNTEAFF. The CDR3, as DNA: TGTGCCAGCAGCCCGAACACTGAAGCTTTCTTT.

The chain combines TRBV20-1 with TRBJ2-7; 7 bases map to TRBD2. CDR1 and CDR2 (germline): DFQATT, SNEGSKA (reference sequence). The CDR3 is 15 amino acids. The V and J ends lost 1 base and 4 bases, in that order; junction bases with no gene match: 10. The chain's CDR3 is CSARGPGGSVYEQYF. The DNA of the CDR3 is TGCAGTGCTAGAGGGCCCGGCGGGAGTGTTTACGAGCAGTACTTC.

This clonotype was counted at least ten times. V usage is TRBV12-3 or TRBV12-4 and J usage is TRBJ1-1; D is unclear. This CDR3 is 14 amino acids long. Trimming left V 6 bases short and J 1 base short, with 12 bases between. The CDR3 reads CASRTSFQNTEAFF. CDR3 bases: TGTGCCAGCAGAACCTCGTTTCAGAACACTGAAGCTTTCTTT.

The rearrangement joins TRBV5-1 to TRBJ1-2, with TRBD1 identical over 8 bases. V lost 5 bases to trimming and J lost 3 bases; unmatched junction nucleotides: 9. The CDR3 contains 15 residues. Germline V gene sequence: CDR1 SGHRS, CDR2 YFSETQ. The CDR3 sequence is CASRPTPGQDYGYTF. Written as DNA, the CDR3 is TGCGCCAGCAGGCCTACTCCGGGACAGGACTATGGCTACACCTTC.

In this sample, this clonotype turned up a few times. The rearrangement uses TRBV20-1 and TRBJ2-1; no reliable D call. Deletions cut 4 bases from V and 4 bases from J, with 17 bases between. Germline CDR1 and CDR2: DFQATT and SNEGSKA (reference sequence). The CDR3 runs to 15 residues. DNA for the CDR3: TGCAGTGCTAAGGCGTTGCAAGGGATTTACAATGAGCAGTTCTTC. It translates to CSAKALQGIYNEQFF.

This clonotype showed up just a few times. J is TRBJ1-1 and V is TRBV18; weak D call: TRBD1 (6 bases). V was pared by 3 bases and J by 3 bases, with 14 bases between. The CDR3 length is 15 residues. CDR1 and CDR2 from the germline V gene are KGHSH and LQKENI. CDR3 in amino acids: CASSPRGAMDTEAFF. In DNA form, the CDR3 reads TGTGCCAGCTCACCCCGGGGGGCGATGGACACTGAAGCTTTCTTT.

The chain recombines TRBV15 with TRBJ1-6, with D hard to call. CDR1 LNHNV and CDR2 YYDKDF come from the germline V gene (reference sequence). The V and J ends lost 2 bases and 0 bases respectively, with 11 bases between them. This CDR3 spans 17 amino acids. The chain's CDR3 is CATSRQEFSSYNSPLHF. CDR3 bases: TGTGCCACCAGCAGACAGGAATTCAGCTCCTATAATTCACCCCTCCACTTT.

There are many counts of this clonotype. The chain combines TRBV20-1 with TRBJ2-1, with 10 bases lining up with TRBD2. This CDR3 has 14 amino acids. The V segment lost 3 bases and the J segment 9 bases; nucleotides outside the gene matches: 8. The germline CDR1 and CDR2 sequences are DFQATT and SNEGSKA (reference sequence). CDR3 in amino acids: CSASPSGSVGEQFF. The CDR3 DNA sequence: TGCAGTGCTAGTCCTAGCGGGAGCGTAGGTGAGCAGTTCTTC.

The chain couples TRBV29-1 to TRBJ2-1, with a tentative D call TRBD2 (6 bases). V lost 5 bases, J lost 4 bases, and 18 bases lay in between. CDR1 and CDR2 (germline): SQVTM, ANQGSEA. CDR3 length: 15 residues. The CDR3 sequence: CSVFPSPGGYNEQFF. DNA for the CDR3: TGCAGCGTTTTCCCCTCCCCTGGGGGGTACAATGAGCAGTTCTTC.

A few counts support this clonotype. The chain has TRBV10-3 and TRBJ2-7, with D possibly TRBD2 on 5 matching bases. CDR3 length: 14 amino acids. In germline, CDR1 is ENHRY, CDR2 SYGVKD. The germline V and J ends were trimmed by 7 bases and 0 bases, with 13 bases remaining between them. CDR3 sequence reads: CAIKALADSYEQYF. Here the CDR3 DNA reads TGTGCCATCAAGGCCCTAGCCGACTCCTACGAGCAGTACTTC.